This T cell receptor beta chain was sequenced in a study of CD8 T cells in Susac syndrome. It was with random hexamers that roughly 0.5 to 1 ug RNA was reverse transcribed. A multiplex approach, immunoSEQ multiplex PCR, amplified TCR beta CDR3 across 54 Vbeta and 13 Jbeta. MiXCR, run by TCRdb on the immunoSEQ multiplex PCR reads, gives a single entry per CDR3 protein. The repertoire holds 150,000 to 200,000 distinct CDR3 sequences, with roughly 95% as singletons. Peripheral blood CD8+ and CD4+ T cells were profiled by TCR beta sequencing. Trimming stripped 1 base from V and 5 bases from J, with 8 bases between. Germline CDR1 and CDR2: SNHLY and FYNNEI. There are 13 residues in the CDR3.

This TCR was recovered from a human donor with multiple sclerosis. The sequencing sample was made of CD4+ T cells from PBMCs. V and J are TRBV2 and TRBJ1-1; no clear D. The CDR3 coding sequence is TGTGCCAGCAGTGAAGGAGGAGGGACTGAAGCTTTCTTT. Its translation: CASSEGGGTEAFF.